This TCR beta chain derives from a study of T-cell reconstitution after alpha-beta-depleted transplantation in children. Study-level findings and limits: T-cell counts and diversity at one year post-transplant came mainly from newly produced T cells.

This clonotype has ten or more counts. The antigen remains unidentified. Preparing the TCRbeta library involved the use of unique molecular identifiers. A single record per CDR3 protein comes from TCRdb applying MiXCR to the PCR reads. Of about 300,000 distinct CDR3 sequences in the sample, about a tenth were seen once. Germline-derived CDR1 and CDR2 are SGHTA and FQGNSA. The ends lost 1 base at V and 0 bases at J; junction bases unmatched: 2. The CDR3 covers 16 residues. This clonotype was obtained from a boy under two years old with acute myeloid leukemia, due to receive a stem cell transplant. Sequencing used PBMCs, obtained before TCRalphabeta/CD19-depleted stem cell transplant. The chain employs TRBV7-2 and TRBJ2-5, with 10 positions matching TRBD2. CDR3 loop: CASSLGGTSDQETQYF. DNA of the CDR3: TGTGCCAGCAGCTTAGGCGGGACTAGCGACCAAGAGACCCAGTACTTC.